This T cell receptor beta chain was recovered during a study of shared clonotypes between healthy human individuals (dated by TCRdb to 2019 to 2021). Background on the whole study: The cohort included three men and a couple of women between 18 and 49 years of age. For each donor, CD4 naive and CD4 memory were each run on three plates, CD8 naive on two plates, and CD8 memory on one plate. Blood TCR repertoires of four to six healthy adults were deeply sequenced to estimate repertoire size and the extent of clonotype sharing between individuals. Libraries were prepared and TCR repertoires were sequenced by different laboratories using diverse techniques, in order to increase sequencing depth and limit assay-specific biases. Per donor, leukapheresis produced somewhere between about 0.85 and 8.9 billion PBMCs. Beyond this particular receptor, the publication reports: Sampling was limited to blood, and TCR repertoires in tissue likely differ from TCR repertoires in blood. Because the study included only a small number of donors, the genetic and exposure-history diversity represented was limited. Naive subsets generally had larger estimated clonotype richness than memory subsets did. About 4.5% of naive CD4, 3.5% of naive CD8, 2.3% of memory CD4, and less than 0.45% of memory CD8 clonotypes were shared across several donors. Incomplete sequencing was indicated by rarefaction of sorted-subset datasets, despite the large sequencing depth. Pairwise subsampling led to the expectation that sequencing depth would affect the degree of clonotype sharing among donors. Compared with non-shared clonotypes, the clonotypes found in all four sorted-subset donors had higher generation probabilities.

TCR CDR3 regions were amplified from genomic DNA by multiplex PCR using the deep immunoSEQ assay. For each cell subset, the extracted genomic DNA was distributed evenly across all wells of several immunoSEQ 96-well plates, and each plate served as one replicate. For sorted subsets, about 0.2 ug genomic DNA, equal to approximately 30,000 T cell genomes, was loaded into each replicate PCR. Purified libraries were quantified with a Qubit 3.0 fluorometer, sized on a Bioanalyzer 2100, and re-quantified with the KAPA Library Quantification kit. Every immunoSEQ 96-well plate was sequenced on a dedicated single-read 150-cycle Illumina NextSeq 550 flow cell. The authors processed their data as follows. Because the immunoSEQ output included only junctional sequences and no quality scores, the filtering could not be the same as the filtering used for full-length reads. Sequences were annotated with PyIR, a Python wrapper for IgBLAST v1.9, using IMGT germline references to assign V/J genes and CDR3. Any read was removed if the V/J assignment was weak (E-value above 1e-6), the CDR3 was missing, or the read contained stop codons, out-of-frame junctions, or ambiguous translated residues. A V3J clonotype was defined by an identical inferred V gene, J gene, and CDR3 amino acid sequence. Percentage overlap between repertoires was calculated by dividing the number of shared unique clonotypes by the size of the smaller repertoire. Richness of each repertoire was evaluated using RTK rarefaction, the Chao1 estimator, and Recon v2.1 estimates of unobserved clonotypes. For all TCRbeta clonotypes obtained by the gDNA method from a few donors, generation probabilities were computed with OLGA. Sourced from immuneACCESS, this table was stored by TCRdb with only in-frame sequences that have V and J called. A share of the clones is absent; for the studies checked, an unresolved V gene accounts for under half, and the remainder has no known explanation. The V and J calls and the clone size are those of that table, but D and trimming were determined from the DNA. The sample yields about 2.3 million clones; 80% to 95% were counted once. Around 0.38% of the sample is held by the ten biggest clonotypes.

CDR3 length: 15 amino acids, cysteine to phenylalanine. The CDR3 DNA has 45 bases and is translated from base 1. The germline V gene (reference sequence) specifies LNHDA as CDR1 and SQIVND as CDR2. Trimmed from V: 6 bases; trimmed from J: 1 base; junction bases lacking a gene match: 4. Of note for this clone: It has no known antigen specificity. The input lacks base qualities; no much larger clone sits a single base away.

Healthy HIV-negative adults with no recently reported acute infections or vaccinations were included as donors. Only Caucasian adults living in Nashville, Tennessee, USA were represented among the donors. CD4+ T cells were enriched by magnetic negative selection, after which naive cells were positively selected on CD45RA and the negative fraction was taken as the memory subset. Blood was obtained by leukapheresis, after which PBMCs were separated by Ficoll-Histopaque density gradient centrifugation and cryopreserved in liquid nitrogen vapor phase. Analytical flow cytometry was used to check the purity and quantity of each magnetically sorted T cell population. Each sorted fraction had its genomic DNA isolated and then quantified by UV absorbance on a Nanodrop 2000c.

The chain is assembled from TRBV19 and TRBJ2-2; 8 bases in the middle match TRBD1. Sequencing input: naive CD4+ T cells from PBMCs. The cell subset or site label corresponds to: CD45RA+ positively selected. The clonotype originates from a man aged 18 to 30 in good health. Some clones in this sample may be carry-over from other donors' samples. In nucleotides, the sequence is TGTGCCAGTAGACGGGACAGGCTGAACACCGGGGAGCTGTTTTTT. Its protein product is CASRRDRLNTGELFF.